These T cell receptor beta chains were read from a single sample in a study of CD8 T cells in ankylosing spondylitis. TCRdb re-analysed the 5' RACE reads in MiXCR, keeping a single row per CDR3 protein. The repertoire holds roughly 300,000 distinct CDR3 sequences, with approximately 8.2% as singletons. Sequenced material: blood, either unsorted or a sorted T cell fraction (not recorded which). These receptors all stem from a male donor with ankylosing spondylitis. CDR3s leave out the opening cysteine and the closing phenylalanine or tryptophan.

V	J	CDR3
TRBV10-3	TRBJ1-4	AISRGPQDEKLF
TRBV4-1	TRBJ2-1	ASSPSRSSGKADEQF
TRBV6-5	TRBJ2-5	ASSYRQGQVETQY
TRBV7-2	TRBJ2-2	ASSLPSGMAGELF
TRBV11-3	TRBJ2-1	ASSLRVLDEQF
TRBV6-2/TRBV6-3	TRBJ2-7	ASREQGSEQY
TRBV13	TRBJ2-7	ASSLRGQGAPYEQY
TRBV7-3	TRBJ1-2	ASSLRQGFGYT
TRBV29-1	TRBJ1-5	SVGQGNQPQH
TRBV12-3/TRBV12-4	TRBJ1-5	ASSFSQSSVVA
TRBV29-1	TRBJ2-3	SVRQVGTDTQY
TRBV4-2	TRBJ2-3	ASSTRLAGLVDTQY
TRBV5-1	TRBJ2-1	ASRFTGSDEQF
TRBV12-3/TRBV12-4	TRBJ2-3	ASSGSERGFTDTQY
TRBV7-2	TRBJ1-2	ASSFRDGIYGYT
TRBV5-5	TRBJ2-7	ASSFWGQEQY
TRBV10-1	TRBJ2-3	ASSDVPTVSGDTQY
TRBV4-1	TRBJ2-4	ASSQDRVAGGAVGAKNIQY
TRBV5-1	TRBJ2-5	ASSSLGQAEQETQY
TRBV12-3/TRBV12-4	TRBJ2-1	ASSHGMGSYNEQF
TRBV6-2/TRBV6-3	TRBJ2-7	ASSFDITSDYSYEQY
TRBV12-3/TRBV12-4	TRBJ1-4	ASNTRLTNEKLF
TRBV12-3/TRBV12-4	TRBJ1-1	ASSPTPGPTSLVTEAF
TRBV20-1	TRBJ2-3	SASPDGTSTDTQY
TRBV5-1	TRBJ2-3	ASSSVDSTDTQY
TRBV5-1	TRBJ2-1	ASSLEPSGRVGVF
TRBV9	TRBJ1-2	ASSGGADYGYT
TRBV9	TRBJ2-1	ASSVEGSPNVQF
TRBV4-3	TRBJ2-3	ASSQSLGGGRADTQY